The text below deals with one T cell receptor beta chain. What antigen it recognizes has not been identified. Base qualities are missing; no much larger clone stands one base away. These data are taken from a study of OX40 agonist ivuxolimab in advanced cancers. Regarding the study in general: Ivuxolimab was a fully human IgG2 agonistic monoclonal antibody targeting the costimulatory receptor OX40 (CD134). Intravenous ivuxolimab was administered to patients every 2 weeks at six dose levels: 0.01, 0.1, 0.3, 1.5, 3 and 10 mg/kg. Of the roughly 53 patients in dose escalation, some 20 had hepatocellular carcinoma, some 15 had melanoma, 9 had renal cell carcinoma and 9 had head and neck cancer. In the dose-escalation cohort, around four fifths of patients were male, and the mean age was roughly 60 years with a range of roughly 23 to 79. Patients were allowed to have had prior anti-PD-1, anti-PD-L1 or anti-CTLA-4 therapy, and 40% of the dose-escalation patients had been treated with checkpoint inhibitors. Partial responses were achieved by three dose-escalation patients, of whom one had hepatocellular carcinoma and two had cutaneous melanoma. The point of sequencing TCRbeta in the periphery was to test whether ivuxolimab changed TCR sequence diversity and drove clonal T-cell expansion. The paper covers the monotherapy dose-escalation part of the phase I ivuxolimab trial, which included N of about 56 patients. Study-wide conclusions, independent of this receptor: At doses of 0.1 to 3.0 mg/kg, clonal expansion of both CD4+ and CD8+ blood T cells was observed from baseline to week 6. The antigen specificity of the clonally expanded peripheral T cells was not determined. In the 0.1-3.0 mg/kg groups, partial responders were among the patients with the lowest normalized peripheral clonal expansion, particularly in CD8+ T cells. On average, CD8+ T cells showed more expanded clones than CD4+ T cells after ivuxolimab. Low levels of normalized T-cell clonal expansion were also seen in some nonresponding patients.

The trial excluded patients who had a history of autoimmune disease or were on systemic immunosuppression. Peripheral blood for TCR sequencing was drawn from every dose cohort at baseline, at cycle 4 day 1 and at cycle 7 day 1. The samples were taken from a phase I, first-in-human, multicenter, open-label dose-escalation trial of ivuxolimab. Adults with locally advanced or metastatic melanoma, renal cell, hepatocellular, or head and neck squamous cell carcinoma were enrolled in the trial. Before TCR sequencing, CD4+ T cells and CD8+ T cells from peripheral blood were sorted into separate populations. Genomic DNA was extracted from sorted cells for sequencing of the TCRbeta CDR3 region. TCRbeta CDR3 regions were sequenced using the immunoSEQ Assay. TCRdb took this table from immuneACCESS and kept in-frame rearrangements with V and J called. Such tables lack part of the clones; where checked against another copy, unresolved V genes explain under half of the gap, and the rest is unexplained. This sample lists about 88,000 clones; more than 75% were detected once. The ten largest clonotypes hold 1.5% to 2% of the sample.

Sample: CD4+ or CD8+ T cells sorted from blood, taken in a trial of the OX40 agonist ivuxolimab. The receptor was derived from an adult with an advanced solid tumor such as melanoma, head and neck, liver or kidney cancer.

This receptor has the CDR3 CSATGRSAEAFF. The DNA sequence reads TGCAGCGCCACTGGGAGGTCAGCTGAAGCTTTCTTT. The rearranged chain carries TRBV29-1 and TRBJ1-1; the D gene cannot be resolved reliably. Deletion took 7 bases off V and 6 bases off J, with a span of 15 bases between the germline ends. CDR1 and CDR2 (SQVTM, ANQGSEA) derive from the germline V gene. Inclusive of the bounding cysteine and phenylalanine, the CDR3 is 12 residues long. The retained sequence is limited to the CDR3, 36 bases, with the frame set at the first base.